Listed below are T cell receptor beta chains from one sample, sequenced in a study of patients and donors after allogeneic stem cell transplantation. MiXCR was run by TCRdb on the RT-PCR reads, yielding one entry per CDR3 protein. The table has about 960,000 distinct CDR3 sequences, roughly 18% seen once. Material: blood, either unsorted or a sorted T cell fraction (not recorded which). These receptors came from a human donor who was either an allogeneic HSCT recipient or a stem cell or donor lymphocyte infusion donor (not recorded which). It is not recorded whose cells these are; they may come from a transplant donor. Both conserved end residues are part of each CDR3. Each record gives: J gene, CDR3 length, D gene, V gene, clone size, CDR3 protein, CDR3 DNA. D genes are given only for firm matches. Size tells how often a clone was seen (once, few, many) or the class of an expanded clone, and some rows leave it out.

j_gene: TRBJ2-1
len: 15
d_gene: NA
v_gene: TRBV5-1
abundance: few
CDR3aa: CASSLQGSLSGEQFF
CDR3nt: TGCGCCAGCAGCTTGCAGGGATCCCTATCCGGCGAGCAGTTCTTC

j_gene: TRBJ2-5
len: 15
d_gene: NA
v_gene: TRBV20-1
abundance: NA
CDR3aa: CSARDISQSQETQYF
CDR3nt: TGCAGTGCTAGAGATATAAGTCAGAGCCAAGAGACCCAGTACTTC

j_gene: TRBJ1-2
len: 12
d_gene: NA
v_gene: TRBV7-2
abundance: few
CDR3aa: CASGQWSYGYTF
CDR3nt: TGTGCCAGCGGGCAGTGGAGCTATGGCTACACCTTC

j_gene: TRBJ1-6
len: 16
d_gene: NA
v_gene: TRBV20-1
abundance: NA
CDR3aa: CSARADASSYNSPLHF
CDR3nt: TGCAGTGCTAGAGCGGACGCGAGCTCCTATAATTCACCCCTCCACTTT

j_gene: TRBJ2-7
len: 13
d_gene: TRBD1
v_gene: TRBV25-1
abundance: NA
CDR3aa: CASGRTGDNEQYF
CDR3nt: TGTGCCAGCGGTAGGACAGGGGATAACGAGCAGTACTTC

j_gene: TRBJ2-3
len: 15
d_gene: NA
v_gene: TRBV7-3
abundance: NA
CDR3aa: CASSGRTDSTDTQYF
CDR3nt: TGTGCCAGCAGCGGACGGACGGATAGCACAGATACGCAGTATTTT

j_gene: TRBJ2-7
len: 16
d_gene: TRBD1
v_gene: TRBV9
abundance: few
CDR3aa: CASSVSSGGGSYEQYF
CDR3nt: TGTGCCAGCAGCGTATCCTCAGGGGGCGGCTCCTACGAGCAGTACTTC

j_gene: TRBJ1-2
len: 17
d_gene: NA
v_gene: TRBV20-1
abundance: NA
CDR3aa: CSARDTKSDGGLYGYTF
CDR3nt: TGCAGTGCTAGAGACACAAAGTCGGACGGAGGCCTCTATGGCTACACCTTC

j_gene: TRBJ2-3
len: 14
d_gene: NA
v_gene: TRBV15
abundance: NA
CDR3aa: CATSRDLEVDTQYF
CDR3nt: TGTGCCACCAGCAGAGACCTAGAGGTAGATACGCAGTATTTT

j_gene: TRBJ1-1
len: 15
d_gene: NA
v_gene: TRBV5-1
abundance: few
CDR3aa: CASSPGATANTEAFF
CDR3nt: TGCGCCAGCAGCCCGGGGGCGACAGCGAACACTGAAGCTTTCTTT

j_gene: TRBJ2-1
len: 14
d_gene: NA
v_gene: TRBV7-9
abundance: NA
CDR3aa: CASRGKRAYNEQFF
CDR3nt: TGTGCCAGCAGGGGGAAGCGGGCGTACAATGAGCAGTTCTTC

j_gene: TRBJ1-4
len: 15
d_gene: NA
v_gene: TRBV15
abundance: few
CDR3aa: CATSRQSDRNEKLFF
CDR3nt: TGTGCCACCAGCAGACAATCCGACAGAAATGAAAAACTGTTTTTT

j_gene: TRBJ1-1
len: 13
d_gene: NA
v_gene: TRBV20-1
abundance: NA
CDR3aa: CSARWAGRAEAFF
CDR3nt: TGCAGTGCTAGATGGGCAGGAAGGGCTGAAGCTTTCTTT

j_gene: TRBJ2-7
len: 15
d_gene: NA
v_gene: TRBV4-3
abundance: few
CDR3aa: CASSQEGRDTYEQYF
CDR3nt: TGCGCCAGCAGCCAAGAAGGCCGGGACACCTACGAGCAGTACTTC

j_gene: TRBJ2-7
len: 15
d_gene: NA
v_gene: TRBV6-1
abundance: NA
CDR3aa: CASSQPGLSPYEQYF
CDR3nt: TGTGCCAGCAGTCAACCGGGACTGTCCCCTTACGAGCAGTACTTC

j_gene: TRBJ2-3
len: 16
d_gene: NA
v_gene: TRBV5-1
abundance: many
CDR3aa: CASSSHPGLPTDTQYF
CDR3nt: TGCGCCAGCAGCTCACATCCGGGCCTACCCACAGATACGCAGTATTTT

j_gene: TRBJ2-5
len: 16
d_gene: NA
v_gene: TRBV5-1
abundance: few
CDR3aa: CASSQLSQLAGETQYF
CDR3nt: TGCGCCAGCAGCCAGCTTAGCCAGTTGGCGGGGGAGACCCAGTACTTC

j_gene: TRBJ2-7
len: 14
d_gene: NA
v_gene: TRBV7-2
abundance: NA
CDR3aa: CASSPREYSYEQYF
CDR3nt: TGTGCCAGCAGCCCAAGGGAGTACTCCTACGAGCAGTACTTC

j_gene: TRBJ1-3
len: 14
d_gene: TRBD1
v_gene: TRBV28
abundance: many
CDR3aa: CASSYRGPGNTIYF
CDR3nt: TGTGCCAGCAGCTACAGGGGACCTGGAAACACCATATATTTT

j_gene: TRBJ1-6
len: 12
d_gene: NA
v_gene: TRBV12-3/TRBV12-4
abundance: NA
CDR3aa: CASSPGVRPLHF
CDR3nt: TGTGCCAGCAGTCCAGGGGTGAGGCCCCTCCACTTT

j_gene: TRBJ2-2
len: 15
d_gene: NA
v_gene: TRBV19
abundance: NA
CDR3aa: CASSVTGTFTGELFF
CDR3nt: TGTGCCAGTAGTGTGACCGGGACATTCACCGGGGAGCTGTTTTTT

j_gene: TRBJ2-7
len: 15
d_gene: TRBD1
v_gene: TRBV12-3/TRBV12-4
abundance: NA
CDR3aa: CASSPSGGWAYEQYF
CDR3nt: TGTGCCAGCAGCCCCTCAGGGGGCTGGGCATACGAGCAGTACTTC

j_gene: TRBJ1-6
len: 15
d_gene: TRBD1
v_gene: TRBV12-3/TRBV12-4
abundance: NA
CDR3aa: CASSPNRGRYSPLHF
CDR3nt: TGTGCCAGCAGTCCTAACAGGGGACGCTACTCACCCCTCCACTTT

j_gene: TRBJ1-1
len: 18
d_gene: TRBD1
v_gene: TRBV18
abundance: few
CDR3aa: CASSQLRDRKRLNTEAFF
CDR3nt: TGTGCCAGCTCACAACTCAGGGACAGAAAAAGATTGAACACTGAAGCTTTCTTT

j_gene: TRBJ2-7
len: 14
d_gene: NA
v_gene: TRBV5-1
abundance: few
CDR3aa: CASSFTRETYEQYF
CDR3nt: TGCGCCAGCAGCTTTACCCGTGAAACCTACGAGCAGTACTTC

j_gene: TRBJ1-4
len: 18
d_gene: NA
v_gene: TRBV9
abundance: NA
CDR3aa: CASSATRGTDATNEKLFF
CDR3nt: TGTGCCAGCAGCGCCACAAGGGGGACGGATGCAACTAATGAAAAACTGTTTTTT